Here is one T cell receptor (beta chain) with its context. The CDR3 spans 13 residues. The ends were cut back, 6 bases at V and 1 base at J, with 6 bases in the middle. CDR1 is MRHNA and CDR2 is SNTAGT in the germline V gene. Sequenced by immunoSEQ multiplex PCR; TCRdb stores in-frame clones only, minus some. The data contain 630,000 or so clones, more than 75% of them singletons. This specimen comes from a study of shared T cell receptors in the human thymus. The same sample was also used in a study of human thymus T cells.

This clonotype originated in a boy less than two years old with a congenital heart defect. The chain recombines TRBV6-4 with TRBJ2-2; D ambiguous. The material sequenced was thymocytes. This CDR3 reads CASRGGNTGELFF. DNA for the CDR3: TGTGCCAGCAGAGGCGGGAACACCGGGGAGCTGTTTTTT.